A selection of T cell receptor beta chains follows, all from one sample in a study of blood T cell repertoires in COVID-19. The data were produced by immunoSEQ multiplex PCR, yet TCRdb's version contains in-frame clones alone and is incomplete. The repertoire holds 50,000 or so clones, 82% seen once, with roughly 7.7% in the top ten. The material sequenced was peripheral blood. All receptors derive from a man aged 40-50 years with acute or convalescent COVID-19. The CDR3 runs from the conserved cysteine through the conserved F or W. D genes are given only for firm matches. Size is stated for part of the rows, as once, few or many counts, or as a class when the clone is expanded.

TGTGCCAGCAGCCTTCACAGGGAAGCTTTCTTT,CASSLHREAFF,-,TRBV14,-,11,TRBJ1-1
TGTGCCAGTTCAGGACTGGATCATCAGCCCCAGCATTTT,CASSGLDHQPQHF,once,TRBV5-8,-,13,TRBJ1-5
TGTGCTAGTGGTTCTCAGACCGGGGGAGAGCAGTACTTC,CASGSQTGGEQYF,-,TRBV12-5,-,13,TRBJ2-7
TGCGCCAGCAGCCAAGATACGACTTCTGGAAACACCATATATTTT,CASSQDTTSGNTIYF,-,TRBV4-3,-,15,TRBJ1-3
TGTGCCAGCAGCGCCGACAGCTATGGCTACACCTTC,CASSADSYGYTF,-,TRBV9,-,12,TRBJ1-2
TGTGCCAGCAGCCTCCGGACTAACCAAGAGACCCAGTACTTC,CASSLRTNQETQYF,-,TRBV3-1/TRBV3-2,-,14,TRBJ2-5
TGTGCCAGCAGTTTAGCGGGGGGGGCGTTCTTC,CASSLAGGAFF,-,TRBV6-2/TRBV6-3,TRBD2,11,TRBJ2-1
TGCGCCAGCGGCCGAGGCGGGACTGAAGCTTTCTTT,CASGRGGTEAFF,-,TRBV10-1,-,12,TRBJ1-1
TGTGCCAGCAGGAACACCCGGGACAGGGAAAAAGCTTTCTTT,CASRNTRDREKAFF,-,TRBV27,TRBD1,14,TRBJ1-1
TGTGCCAGTACGTATCCCGGGACAAGATATGAAAAACTGTTTTTT,CASTYPGTRYEKLFF,-,TRBV19,-,15,TRBJ1-4
TGCGCCAGCAGCTGGAACGGGGGCTCCTACAATGAGCAGTTCTTC,CASSWNGGSYNEQFF,-,TRBV5-1,-,15,TRBJ2-1
TGTGCCAGCAGTTTAGTGGGGGGGCCTCCAGATGAGCAGTTCTTC,CASSLVGGPPDEQFF,-,TRBV28,-,15,TRBJ2-1
TGTGCCACCAGTGACTCAGACGGGACAAGTTACTATGGCTACACCTTC,CATSDSDGTSYYGYTF,-,TRBV24-1,-,16,TRBJ1-2
TGTGCCAGCAGCCCCAGTCGGGGGGCCGTACCCCAAGAGACCCAGTACTTC,CASSPSRGAVPQETQYF,-,TRBV3-1/TRBV3-2,-,17,TRBJ2-5
TGTGCCAGCAGCCCCCAGGATGTGGAGACCCAGTACTTC,CASSPQDVETQYF,-,TRBV5-6,-,13,TRBJ2-5
TGTGCCAGTAGTATAGGTTGGTCAGGGGGGAATCAGCCCCAGCATTTT,CASSIGWSGGNQPQHF,-,TRBV19,TRBD1,16,TRBJ1-5
TGTGCCACCAGGGGACAGGGGAACACTGAAGCTTTCTTT,CATRGQGNTEAFF,-,TRBV24-1,TRBD1,13,TRBJ1-1
TGTGCCAGCCGCGGGAGTGGGTCTAGCACAGATACGCAGTATTTT,CASRGSGSSTDTQYF,once,TRBV5-6,TRBD2,15,TRBJ2-3
TGTGCCTGGAGTGGACAGTCTACTCAGCCCCAGCATTTT,CAWSGQSTQPQHF,once,TRBV30,-,13,TRBJ1-5
TGTGCCAGCAGAATGGGACAGAACACTGAAGCTTTCTTT,CASRMGQNTEAFF,few,TRBV6-5,-,13,TRBJ1-1
TGTGCCAGTAGTGCGGGGGCCCGCACAGATACGCAGTATTTT,CASSAGARTDTQYF,-,TRBV19,-,14,TRBJ2-3
TGCGCCACCCCAGCCTACCCGGGGGACCCGAACACCGGGGAGCTGTTTTTT,CATPAYPGDPNTGELFF,-,TRBV10-2,-,17,TRBJ2-2
TGTGCCAGCAGCTTGGGACGGGATCCTGGAAACACCATATATTTT,CASSLGRDPGNTIYF,few,TRBV5-4,-,15,TRBJ1-3